This T cell receptor (beta chain) derives from a study of vaccination and CD4 T cells after COVID-19. Points on this clonotype: Its antigen is unidentified.

The germline CDR1 and CDR2 sequences are MDHEN and SYDVKM. The CDR3 loop spans 12 amino acids. The ends were cut back, 2 bases at V and 8 bases at J, with 7 bases in the middle. Cultured CD4+ T cells had their DNA profiled by the Oncomine TCR Beta short-read assay. In this case, cultured CD4+ T cells provided the extracted genomic DNA. TCRdb reanalysed the PCR reads using MiXCR and keeps one entry per CDR3 protein. Of approximately 12,000 distinct CDR3 sequences listed, roughly 30% are singletons. As to treatment: roughly ten-day PBMC culture with coronavirus spike peptide pools or control peptides (ViraFEST assay). ViraFEST expanded antigen-specific T cells with peptide pools, then sequenced TCRs.

The V call is TRBV28, the J call TRBJ2-4; TRBD2 might be the D (5 bases). The sequence came from a human donor who had recovered from COVID-19. The source was CD4+ T cells from blood, cultured in vitro, collected after SARS-CoV-2 vaccination. This chain's CDR3 is CASSLTGYIQYF. CDR3 DNA: TGTGCCAGCAGTTTAACGGGGTACATTCAGTACTTC. The full variable domain, in which reference TRBV28 and TRBJ2-4 provide the parts outside the CDR3, is DVKVTQSSRYLVKRTGEKVFLECVQDMDHENMFWYRQDPGLGLRLIYFSYDVKMKEKGDIPEGYSVSREKKERFSLILESASTNQTSMYLCASSLTGYIQYFGAGTRLSVL.